Following are 16 T cell receptor beta chains from one sample sequenced in a study of blood T cell repertoires in COVID-19. Some clones are missing from TCRdb's copy, which holds only in-frame ones; the method was immunoSEQ multiplex PCR. The sample includes some 220,000 clones, roughly 85% of them seen just once. Material for sequencing was peripheral blood. The receptors derive from a woman in her seventies with COVID-19, enrolled during active disease.

This clone was detected once. The chain employs TRBV5-8 and TRBJ1-2; 8 nucleotides align to TRBD1. V was clipped by 4 bases and J by 5 bases; unmatched bases: 10. The CDR3 length is 15 residues. Germline V gives CDR1 SGHTS, CDR2 YDEGEE. Here the CDR3 reads CASSPGQGIAYGYTF. For the CDR3, the DNA is TGTGCCAGCAGCCCCGGACAGGGAATCGCTTATGGCTACACCTTC.

This clone was found a few times. The CDR3 loop reads CSVKGARGEKLFF. CDR3 sequence (DNA): TGCAGCGTCAAGGGGGCGCGCGGTGAAAAACTGTTTTTT. V is TRBV29-1 and J is TRBJ1-4, with 7 bases matching TRBD1. The CDR3 has 13 amino acids. Germline V gene data show CDR1 as SQVTM and CDR2 as ANQGSEA. V gave up 6 bases and J gave up 7 bases; unmatched junction bases: 8.

J is TRBJ2-7 and V is TRBV5-1; possible D gene TRBD2, 5 bases. This CDR3 has 16 residues. CDR1 is SGHRS, CDR2 YFSETQ, per germline. V was clipped by 4 bases and J by 3 bases, with 20 bases between them. CDR3 protein: CASSPGSGKGFYEQYF. The CDR3 nucleotides read TGCGCCAGCAGCCCGGGGTCGGGGAAGGGTTTCTACGAGCAGTACTTC.

The rearrangement uses TRBV11-3 and TRBJ2-7, with a weak D call TRBD1 (6 bases). The V end lost 5 bases, the J end lost 3 bases, and 11 bases lay between the germline ends. Germline assignment: CDR1 SGHNT and CDR2 YENEEA. The CDR3 is made up of 13 amino acids. The CDR3 is CASSMTGHYEQYF. The CDR3 DNA sequence: TGTGCCAGCAGCATGACAGGCCACTACGAGCAGTACTTC.

This clone was observed a handful of times. The chain links TRBV7-2 to TRBJ1-1; 9 nucleotides agree with TRBD1. This CDR3 comprises 14 residues. The J segment lost 11 bases and the V segment lost 5 bases, leaving 12 bases of the junction unmatched. CDR1 and CDR2 (germline): SGHTA, FQGNSA. The CDR3 DNA follows: TGTGCCAGCAGCCCCCCCGGGACAGGGACGAACGCTTTCTTT. This sequence encodes CASSPPGTGTNAFF. The whole variable domain, remainder taken from reference TRBV7-2 and TRBJ1-1, is GAGVSQSPSNKVTEKGKDVELRCDPISGHTALYWYRQSLGQGLEFLIYFQGNSAPDKSGLPSDRFSAERTGGSVSTLTIQRTQQEDSAVYLCASSPPGTGTNAFFGQGTRLTVV.

The genes are TRBV18 and TRBJ1-1; TRBD1 is a possible D gene (6 bases). The CDR3 runs 15 residues. Germline CDR1 is KGHSH and CDR2 is LQKENI. The V end was cut by 1 base, the J end by 3 bases, with 12 bases between. CDR3 DNA: TGTGCCAGCTCACCACTTGGACAGAGGGACACTGAAGCTTTCTTT. Protein sequence: CASSPLGQRDTEAFF.

This chain links TRBV6-5 with TRBJ1-2, with D possibly being TRBD1 (5 bases). The CDR3 is 16 amino acids. The germline gives CDR1 MNHEY, CDR2 SVGAGI. V was cut by 0 bases and J by 4 bases, with 15 bases left in between. This CDR3 is CASSYSSGQTGYGYTF. The DNA for the CDR3 is TGTGCCAGCAGTTACTCGAGCGGGCAAACAGGCTATGGCTACACCTTC.

J is TRBJ2-3 and V is TRBV10-3; 8 bases map to TRBD1. CDR3 size: 14 residues. The germline V gene encodes CDR1 ENHRY and CDR2 SYGVKD. The V and J ends lost 6 bases and 5 bases, in that order; junction bases with no gene match: 7. The CDR3 region is CAIRPTGAEDTQYF. The CDR3, as DNA: TGTGCCATCAGGCCGACAGGGGCGGAAGATACGCAGTATTTT.

The CDR3 region is CASARDRDDSPLHF. CDR3 coding DNA: TGTGCCAGTGCCCGGGACAGGGATGATTCACCCCTCCACTTT. V usage is TRBV19 and J usage is TRBJ1-6, with 9 bases matching TRBD1. CDR1 and CDR2 from the germline V gene are LNHDA and SQIVND (reference sequence). Germline trimming cut 8 bases from V and 8 bases from J; bases unmatched to any gene: 7. The CDR3 consists of 14 residues.

Note on this clone: A junction end diverges from the germline sequence, so it may reflect a read error. The V gene is TRBV19, the J gene TRBJ1-2; TRBD1 aligns across 7 bases. Germline V gene data show CDR1 as LNHDA and CDR2 as SQIVND (reference sequence). This CDR3 comprises 13 residues. Here the CDR3 reads CASSESRQGRNHF. CDR3 in DNA: TGTGCCAGTAGCGAATCCAGACAGGGAAGGAACCATTTC.

V gene TRBV7-2 combines with J gene TRBJ1-1, with no clear D. V dropped 7 bases and J dropped 2 bases, with 11 bases sitting between them. The CDR3 is made up of 13 amino acids. CDR1 is SGHTA, CDR2 FQGNSA, per germline. The CDR3 coding sequence is TGTGCCAGCACCCTTAACAGCAACACTGAAGCTTTCTTT. This sequence encodes CASTLNSNTEAFF.

In its sample, this clone was seen a few times. This chain links TRBV29-1 with TRBJ1-2; 12 bases align to TRBD1. There are 14 residues in the CDR3. Looked up from germline, CDR1 is SQVTM and CDR2 is ANQGSEA. J gave up 4 bases and V 3 bases, and 3 bases lay outside the gene matches. The CDR3: CSVEGTGGTYGYTF. In DNA, the CDR3 is TGCAGCGTTGAGGGGACAGGGGGCACCTATGGCTACACCTTC.

This chain joins TRBV19 and TRBJ2-3, with D hard to call. The CDR3 spans 15 residues. Germline V gives CDR1 LNHDA, CDR2 SQIVND (reference sequence). The V gene lost 1 base and the J gene lost 0 bases, with 8 bases spanning the gap. The CDR3: CASSIAGSSTDTQYF. DNA for the CDR3: TGTGCCAGTAGTATAGCAGGCTCTAGCACAGATACGCAGTATTTT.

The chain links TRBV10-3 to TRBJ2-1, with 14 bases matching TRBD2. The V segment lost 2 bases and the J segment 9 bases; nucleotides outside the gene matches: 3. The CDR3 consists of 15 residues. From germline, CDR1 is ENHRY and CDR2 SYGVKD. The chain's CDR3 is CAISEGTSGSGEQFF. CDR3 DNA: TGTGCCATCAGTGAGGGGACTAGCGGGAGCGGTGAGCAGTTCTTC.

The chain recombines TRBV5-1 with TRBJ2-6; no reliable D call. Germline values: CDR1 SGHRS, CDR2 YFSETQ. V lost 7 bases to trimming and J lost 0 bases, with 14 bases between them. This CDR3 contains 16 residues. CDR3 loop: CASSFVVDSGANVLTF. The CDR3 DNA sequence: TGCGCCAGCTCGTTCGTCGTAGACTCTGGGGCCAACGTCCTGACTTTC.

This rearrangement joins TRBV2 to TRBJ2-1; TRBD2 agrees at 10 bases. From germline, CDR1 is SNHLY and CDR2 FYNNEI. V lost 2 bases to trimming and J lost 4 bases; unmatched junction nucleotides: 2. This CDR3 is built from 15 residues. The CDR3 region has the DNA TGTGCCAGCAGTGAATCTAGCGGGAGTTACAATGAGCAGTTCTTC. Protein: CASSESSGSYNEQFF.